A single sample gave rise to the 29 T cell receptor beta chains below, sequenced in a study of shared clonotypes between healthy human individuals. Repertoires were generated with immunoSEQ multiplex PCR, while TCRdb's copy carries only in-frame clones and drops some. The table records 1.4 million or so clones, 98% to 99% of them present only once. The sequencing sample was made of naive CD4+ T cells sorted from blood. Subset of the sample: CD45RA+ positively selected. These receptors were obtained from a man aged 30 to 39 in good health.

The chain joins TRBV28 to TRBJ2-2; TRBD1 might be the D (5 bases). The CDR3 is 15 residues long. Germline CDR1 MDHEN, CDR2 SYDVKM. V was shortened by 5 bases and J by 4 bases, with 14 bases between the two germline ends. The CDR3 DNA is TGTGCCAGCAGTCAAACAGGATTAGGCACCGGGGAGCTGTTTTTT. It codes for CASSQTGLGTGELFF.

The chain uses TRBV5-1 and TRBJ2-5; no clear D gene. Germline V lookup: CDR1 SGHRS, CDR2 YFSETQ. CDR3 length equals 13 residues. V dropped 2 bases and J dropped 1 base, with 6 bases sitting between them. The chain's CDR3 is CASSLDLQETQYF. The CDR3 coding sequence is TGCGCCAGCAGCTTAGACCTCCAAGAGACCCAGTACTTC. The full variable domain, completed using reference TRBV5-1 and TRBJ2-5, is KAGVTQTPRYLIKTRGQQVTLSCSPISGHRSVSWYQQTPGQGLQFLFEYFSETQRNKGNFPGRFSGRQFSNSRSEMNVSTLELGDSALYLCASSLDLQETQYFGPGTRLLVL.

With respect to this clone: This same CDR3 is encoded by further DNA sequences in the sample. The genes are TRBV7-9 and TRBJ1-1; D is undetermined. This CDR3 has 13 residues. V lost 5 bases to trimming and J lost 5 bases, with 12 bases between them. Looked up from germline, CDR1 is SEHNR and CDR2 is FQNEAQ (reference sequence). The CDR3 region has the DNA TGTGCCAGCAGCCCAAGCGGAGGGACTGAAGCTTTCTTT. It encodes CASSPSGGTEAFF.

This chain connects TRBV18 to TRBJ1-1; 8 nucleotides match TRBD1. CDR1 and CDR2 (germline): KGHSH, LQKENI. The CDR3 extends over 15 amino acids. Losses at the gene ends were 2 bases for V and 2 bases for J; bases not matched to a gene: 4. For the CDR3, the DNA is TGTGCCAGCTCACCAACGACAGGGGCTAACACTGAAGCTTTCTTT. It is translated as CASSPTTGANTEAFF.

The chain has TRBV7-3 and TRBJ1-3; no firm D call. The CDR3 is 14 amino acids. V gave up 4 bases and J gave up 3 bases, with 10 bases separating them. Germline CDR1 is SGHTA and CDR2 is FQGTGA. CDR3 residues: CASSSTAGGNTIYF. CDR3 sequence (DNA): TGTGCCAGCAGCTCCACGGCTGGTGGAAACACCATATATTTT.

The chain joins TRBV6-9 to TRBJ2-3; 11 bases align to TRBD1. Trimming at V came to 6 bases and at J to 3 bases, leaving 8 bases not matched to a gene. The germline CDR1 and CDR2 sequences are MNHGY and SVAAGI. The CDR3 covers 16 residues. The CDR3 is CASSLAGQGATDTQYF. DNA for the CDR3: TGTGCCAGCAGCCTTGCCGGACAGGGGGCTACAGATACGCAGTATTTT.

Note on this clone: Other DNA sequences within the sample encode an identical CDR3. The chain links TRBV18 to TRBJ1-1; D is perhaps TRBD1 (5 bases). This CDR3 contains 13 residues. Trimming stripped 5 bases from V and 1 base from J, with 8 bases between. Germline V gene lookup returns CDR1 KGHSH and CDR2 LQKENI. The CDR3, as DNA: TGTGCCAGCTCAGCAGACAGGAACACTGAAGCTTTCTTT. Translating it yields CASSADRNTEAFF. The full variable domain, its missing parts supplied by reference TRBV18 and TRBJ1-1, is NAGVMQNPRHLVRRRGQEARLRCSPMKGHSHVYWYRQLPEEGLKFMVYLQKENIIDESGMPKERFSAEFPKEGPSILRIQQVVRGDSAAYFCASSADRNTEAFFGQGTRLTVV.

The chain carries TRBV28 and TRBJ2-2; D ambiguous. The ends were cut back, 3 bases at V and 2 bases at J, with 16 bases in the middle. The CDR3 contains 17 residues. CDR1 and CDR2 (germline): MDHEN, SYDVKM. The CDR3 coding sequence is TGTGCCAGCAGTTTGTTGACAATAGGGTATAACACCGGGGAGCTGTTTTTT. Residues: CASSLLTIGYNTGELFF.

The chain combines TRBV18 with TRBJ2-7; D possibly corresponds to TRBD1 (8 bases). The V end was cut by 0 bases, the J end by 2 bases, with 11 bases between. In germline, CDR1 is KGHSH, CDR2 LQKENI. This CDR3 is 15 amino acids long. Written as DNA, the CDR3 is TGTGCCAGCTCACCACCCACAGGGGGGGCCTACGAGCAGTACTTC. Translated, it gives CASSPPTGGAYEQYF.

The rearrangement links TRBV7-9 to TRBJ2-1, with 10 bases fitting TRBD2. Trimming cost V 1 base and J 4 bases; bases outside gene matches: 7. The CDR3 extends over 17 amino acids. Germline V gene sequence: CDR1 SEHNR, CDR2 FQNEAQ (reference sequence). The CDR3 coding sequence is TGTGCCAGCAGCTTAGGGCAACTAGCGGGAAGTTACAATGAGCAGTTCTTC. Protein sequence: CASSLGQLAGSYNEQFF.

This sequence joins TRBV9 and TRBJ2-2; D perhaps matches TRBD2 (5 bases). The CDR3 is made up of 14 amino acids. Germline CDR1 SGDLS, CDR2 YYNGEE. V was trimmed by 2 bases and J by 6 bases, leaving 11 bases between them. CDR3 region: CASSVLAVAGELFF. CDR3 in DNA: TGTGCCAGCAGCGTCCTAGCTGTCGCCGGGGAGCTGTTTTTT.

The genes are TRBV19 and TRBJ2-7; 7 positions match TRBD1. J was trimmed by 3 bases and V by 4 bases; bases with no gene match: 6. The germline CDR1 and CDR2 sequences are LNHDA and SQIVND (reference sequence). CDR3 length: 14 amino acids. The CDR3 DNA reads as TGTGCCAGTAGTACGTCCGGGACAGTCTACGAGCAGTACTTC. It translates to CASSTSGTVYEQYF.

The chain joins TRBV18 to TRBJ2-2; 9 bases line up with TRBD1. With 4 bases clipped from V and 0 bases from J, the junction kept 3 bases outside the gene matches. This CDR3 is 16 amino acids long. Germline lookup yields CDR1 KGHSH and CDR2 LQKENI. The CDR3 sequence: CASSQGQGANTGELFF. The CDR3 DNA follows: TGTGCCAGCTCACAGGGACAGGGCGCGAACACCGGGGAGCTGTTTTTT.

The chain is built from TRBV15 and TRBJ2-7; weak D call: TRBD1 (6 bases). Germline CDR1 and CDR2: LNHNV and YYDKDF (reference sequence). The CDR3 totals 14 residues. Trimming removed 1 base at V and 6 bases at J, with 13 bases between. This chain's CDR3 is CATSRVYRESEQYF. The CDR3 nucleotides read TGTGCCACCAGCAGAGTCTACAGGGAGTCCGAGCAGTACTTC.

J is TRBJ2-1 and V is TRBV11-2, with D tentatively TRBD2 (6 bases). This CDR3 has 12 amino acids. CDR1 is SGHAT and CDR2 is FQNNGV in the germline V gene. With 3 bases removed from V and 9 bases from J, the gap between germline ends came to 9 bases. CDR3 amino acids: CASSFSGTEQFF. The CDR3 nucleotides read TGTGCCAGCAGCTTTAGCGGCACTGAGCAGTTCTTC.

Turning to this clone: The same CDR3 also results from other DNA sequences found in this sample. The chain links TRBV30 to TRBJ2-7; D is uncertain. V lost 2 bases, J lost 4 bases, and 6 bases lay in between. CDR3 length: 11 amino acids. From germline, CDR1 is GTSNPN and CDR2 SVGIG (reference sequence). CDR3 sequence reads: CAWSMAYEQYF. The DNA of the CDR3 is TGTGCCTGGAGTATGGCGTACGAGCAGTACTTC.

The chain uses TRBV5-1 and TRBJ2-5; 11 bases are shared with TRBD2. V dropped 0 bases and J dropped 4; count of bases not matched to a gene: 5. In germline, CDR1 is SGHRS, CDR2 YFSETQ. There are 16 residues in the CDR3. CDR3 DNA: TGCGCCAGCAGCTTGGAGACTAGCGGGGCGGGAGAGACCCAGTACTTC. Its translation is CASSLETSGAGETQYF.

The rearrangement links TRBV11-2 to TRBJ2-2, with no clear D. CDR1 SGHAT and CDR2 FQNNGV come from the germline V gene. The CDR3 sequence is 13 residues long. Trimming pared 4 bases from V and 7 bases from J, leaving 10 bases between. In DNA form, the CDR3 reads TGTGCCAGCAGCTCATTCCTGGACGGGGAGCTGTTTTTT. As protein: CASSSFLDGELFF.

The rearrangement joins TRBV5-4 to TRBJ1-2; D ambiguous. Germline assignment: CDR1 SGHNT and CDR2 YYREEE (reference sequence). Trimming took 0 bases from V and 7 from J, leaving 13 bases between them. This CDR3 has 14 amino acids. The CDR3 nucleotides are TGTGCCAGCAGCTTGGCCCTTGACGGGTTTGGCTACACCTTC. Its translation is CASSLALDGFGYTF.

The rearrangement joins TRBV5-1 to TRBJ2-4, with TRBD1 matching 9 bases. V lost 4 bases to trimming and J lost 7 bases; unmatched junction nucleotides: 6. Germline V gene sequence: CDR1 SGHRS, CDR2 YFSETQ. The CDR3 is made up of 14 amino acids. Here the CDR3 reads CASSPTGGSNIQYF. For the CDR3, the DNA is TGCGCCAGCAGCCCCACAGGGGGCAGTAACATTCAGTACTTC.

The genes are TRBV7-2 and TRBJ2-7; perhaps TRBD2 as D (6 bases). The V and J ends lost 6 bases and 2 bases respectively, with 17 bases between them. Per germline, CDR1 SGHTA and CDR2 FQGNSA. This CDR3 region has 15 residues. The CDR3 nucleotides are TGTGCCAGCAGTCCCGGAGGGGTTTTAGCCTACGAGCAGTACTTC. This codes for CASSPGGVLAYEQYF.

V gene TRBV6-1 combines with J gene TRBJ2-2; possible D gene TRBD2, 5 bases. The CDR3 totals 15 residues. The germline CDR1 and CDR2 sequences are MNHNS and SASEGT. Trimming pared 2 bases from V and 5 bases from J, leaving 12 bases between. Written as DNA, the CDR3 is TGTGCCAGCAGTGAAACTAGTTGGGGTACCGGGGAGCTGTTTTTT. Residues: CASSETSWGTGELFF.

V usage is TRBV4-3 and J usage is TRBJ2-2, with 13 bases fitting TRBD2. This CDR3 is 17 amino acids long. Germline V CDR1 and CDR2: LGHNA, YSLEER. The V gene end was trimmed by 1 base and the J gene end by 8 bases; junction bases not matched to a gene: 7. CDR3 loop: CASSQAPGLAGWGELFF. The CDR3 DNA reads TGCGCCAGCAGCCAAGCTCCGGGACTAGCGGGATGGGGGGAGCTGTTTTTT.

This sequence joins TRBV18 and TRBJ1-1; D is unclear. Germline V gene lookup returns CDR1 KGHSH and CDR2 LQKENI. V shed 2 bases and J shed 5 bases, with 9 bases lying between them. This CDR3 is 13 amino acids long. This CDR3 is CASSPTLGTEAFF. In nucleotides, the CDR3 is TGTGCCAGCTCACCAACTTTGGGGACTGAAGCTTTCTTT.

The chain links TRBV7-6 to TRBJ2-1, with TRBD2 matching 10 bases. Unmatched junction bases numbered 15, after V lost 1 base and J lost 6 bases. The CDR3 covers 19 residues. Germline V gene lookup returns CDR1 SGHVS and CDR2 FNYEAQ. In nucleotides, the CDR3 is TGTGCCAGCAGCTTAGATCATTTGCTAGCGGGAGATGGTGGCAATGAGCAGTTCTTC. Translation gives CASSLDHLLAGDGGNEQFF.

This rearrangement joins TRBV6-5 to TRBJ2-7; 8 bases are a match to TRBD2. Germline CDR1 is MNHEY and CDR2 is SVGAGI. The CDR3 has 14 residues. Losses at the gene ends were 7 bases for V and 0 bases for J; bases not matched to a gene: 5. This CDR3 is CASKREIVSYEQYF. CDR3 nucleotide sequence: TGTGCCAGCAAGCGGGAGATAGTCTCCTACGAGCAGTACTTC.

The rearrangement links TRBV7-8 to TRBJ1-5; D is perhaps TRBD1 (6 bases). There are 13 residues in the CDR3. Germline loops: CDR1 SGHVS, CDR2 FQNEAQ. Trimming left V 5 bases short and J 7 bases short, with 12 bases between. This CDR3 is CASSPAGDQPQHF. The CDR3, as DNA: TGTGCCAGCAGCCCCGCAGGGGACCAGCCCCAGCATTTT.

Here the CDR3 reads CSVAPSGASYEQYF. The CDR3 DNA is TGCAGCGTGGCCCCAAGCGGGGCTTCCTACGAGCAGTACTTC. The genes are TRBV29-1 and TRBJ2-7, with TRBD2 matching 7 bases. From germline, CDR1 is SQVTM and CDR2 ANQGSEA. This CDR3 spans 14 amino acids. The V segment lost 6 bases and the J segment 1 base; nucleotides outside the gene matches: 9.

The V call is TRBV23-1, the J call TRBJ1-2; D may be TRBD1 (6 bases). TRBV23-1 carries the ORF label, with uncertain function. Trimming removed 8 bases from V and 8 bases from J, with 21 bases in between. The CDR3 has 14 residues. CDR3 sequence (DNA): TGCGCCAGCCACCGGGGGGCGTTTTGGTCCGGCTACACCTTC. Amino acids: CASHRGAFWSGYTF.